These T cell receptor beta chains were read from a single sample in a study of OX40 agonist ivuxolimab in advanced cancers. TCRdb's table, derived via immunoSEQ multiplex PCR, lists solely in-frame clones and lacks some. The table shows approximately 92,000 clones, with around 94% occurring only once. Sequences were derived from CD4+ or CD8+ T cells sorted from blood, sampled in a trial of the OX40 agonist ivuxolimab. These TCRs come from an adult with an advanced solid tumor such as melanoma, head and neck, liver or kidney cancer. The CDR3 runs from the conserved cysteine through the conserved F or W. Fields, in order: clone size, V gene, J gene, D gene, CDR3 DNA, CDR3 protein. The D gene is left open where the match is weak. Expanded clones get a size class; other rows say once, few or many, or leave the size out.

-	TRBV4-3	TRBJ2-1	TRBD2	TGCGCCAGCAGCCAAGAGGGCGGGGGTCCATTGTTCTTC	CASSQEGGGPLFF
-	TRBV18	TRBJ2-7	-	TGTGCCAGCTCACGACGGGCCGAAGCCTTCTACGAGCAGTACTTC	CASSRRAEAFYEQYF
-	TRBV5-4	TRBJ2-1	-	TGTGCCAGCAGCTCACCAGGGAAAGAGCAGTTCTTC	CASSSPGKEQFF
-	TRBV7-2	TRBJ2-1	TRBD2	TGTGCCAGCAGCTTAGAAATCGGCGGGAGTGGGACCGATGAGCAGTTCTTC	CASSLEIGGSGTDEQFF
-	TRBV6-5	TRBJ1-6	-	TGTGCCAGCAGTTACTCTGGGCAGGTTAATTCACCCCTCCACTTT	CASSYSGQVNSPLHF
-	TRBV7-2	TRBJ2-3	-	TGTGCCAGCAGCTTAGGACCACTTGCGGGCACAGATACGCAGTATTTT	CASSLGPLAGTDTQYF
-	TRBV5-1	TRBJ1-2	-	TGCGCCAGCAGCTTGGAGTCAGAACTCTATGGCTACACCTTC	CASSLESELYGYTF
-	TRBV7-6	TRBJ2-7	-	TGTGCCAGCAGCATAGGTGCCAACTCCTACGAGCAGTACTTC	CASSIGANSYEQYF
-	TRBV5-1	TRBJ1-6	TRBD1	TGCGCCAGCAGACGGGACAGGGGGGAAAATTCACCCCTCCACTTT	CASRRDRGENSPLHF
-	TRBV19	TRBJ1-6	TRBD1	TGTGCCAGTAGTACACGGGACAGAAGCTCCTATAATTCACCCCTCCACTTT	CASSTRDRSSYNSPLHF
-	TRBV11-3	TRBJ2-7	-	TGTGCCAGCAGCTTGCGCTACGAGCAGTACTTC	CASSLRYEQYF
-	TRBV28	TRBJ1-2	-	TGTGCCAGCAGTTTGGTTCGGGGGGCATCTGGCTATGGCTACACCTTC	CASSLVRGASGYGYTF
-	TRBV7-9	TRBJ1-2	-	TGTGCCAGCAGCGAACAGGGACACTATGGCTACACCTTC	CASSEQGHYGYTF
-	TRBV19	TRBJ2-1	-	TGTGCTAGTCGCCGGGGATCCCTCAATGAGCAGTTCTTC	CASRRGSLNEQFF
-	TRBV18	TRBJ1-2	-	TGTGCCAGCTCGGGACAAAATAACTATGGCTACACCTTC	CASSGQNNYGYTF
-	TRBV25-1	TRBJ2-3	TRBD2	TGTGCCAGCAGGTCTAGCGGGGGTAGGGATACGCAGTATTTT	CASRSSGGRDTQYF
-	TRBV5-6	TRBJ2-1	-	TGTGCCAGCAGCTTGAGGGGTAGGGGCTACAATGAGCAGTTCTTC	CASSLRGRGYNEQFF
-	TRBV29-1	TRBJ2-3	TRBD2	TGCAGCGCCGGGGGACTAGCGGAGTTGGGTACGCAGTATTTT	CSAGGLAELGTQYF
-	TRBV6-1	TRBJ1-5	TRBD1	TGTGCCAGCAGTGGGACAGGGATGGGCAATCAGCCCCAGCATTTT	CASSGTGMGNQPQHF
-	TRBV5-1	TRBJ2-7	TRBD2	TGCGCCAGCAGCTCTACGCGGGAAGCGGGAGGCTCCACCTACGAGCAGTACTTC	CASSSTREAGGSTYEQYF
-	TRBV7-8	TRBJ2-7	TRBD1	TGTGCCAGCAGCCCACAGGGGATTAGGGTGTACGAGCAGTACTTC	CASSPQGIRVYEQYF
-	TRBV27	TRBJ1-1	-	TGTGCCAGCAGCAGAACAGGGATGAACACTGAAGCTTTCTTT	CASSRTGMNTEAFF
-	TRBV21-1	TRBJ1-5	-	TGTGCCAGCAGCTTTGCTCGGGGGGGGAATCAGCCCCAGCATTTT	CASSFARGGNQPQHF
once	TRBV5-1	TRBJ2-7	TRBD2	TGCGCCAGCAGCCCCCAGTTGGGACTAGGTTATTCCTACGAGCAGTACTTC	CASSPQLGLGYSYEQYF